This T cell receptor beta chain was captured in a study of T cells after yellow fever vaccination. Whole-study context: The SMART-Seq v4 Ultra Low Input method served to prepare the low-cell-number fractions. General study points: At approximately 95% for CD4 and over 80% for CD8, most primary-vaccination clones showed up again after the booster. One caveat is that FACS-sorted repertoires could contain abundant clonotypes contaminating from the bulk population.

Trimming removed 4 bases at V and 4 bases at J, with 14 bases between. Germline-derived CDR1 and CDR2 are SGHRS and YFSETQ. The CDR3 extends over 14 amino acids. The authors made TCR cDNA by 5'RACE template switching, adding a universal primer site and UMIs. Using its own MiXCR run on the 5' RACE reads, TCRdb lists one record per CDR3 protein. The sample lists more than 300,000 distinct CDR3 sequences, 4% to 5.5% occurring once. This clonotype has a handful of counts. The antigen remains undetermined. Source: PBMCs, taken 15 days after the yellow fever booster vaccination. This sequence joins TRBV5-1 and TRBJ1-1; D might be TRBD1 (5 bases). The sequence was obtained from a man aged 18 to 35 who received the YFV17D yellow fever vaccine. The CDR3 reads CASSHGTAGTEAFF. The DNA for the CDR3 is TGCGCCAGCAGCCATGGGACGGCGGGCACTGAAGCTTTCTTT.